This paragraph covers one T cell receptor (beta chain) sequence. This clone has a single count. Its target antigen remains unknown. The record has no base qualities; no much larger clone is one base away. The sample is drawn from a study of technical replicates of blood from a few donors (dated by TCRdb to the late 2010s). Library preparation employed the immunoSEQ multiplex PCR assay. Imported from immuneACCESS, the table was reduced by TCRdb to in-frame sequences with V and J called. These copies leave out some clones; in studies compared against another copy, an unresolved V gene accounts for under half, and the cause of the remainder is not known. The table for this sample lists almost 90,000 clones; roughly 94% of them were counted only once. Under 0.4% of the sample lies in the top ten. The CDR3 runs 15 residues from the cysteine to the phenylalanine. The entry retains the CDR3 DNA only, 45 bases that are in frame from base 1. At the junction V is shortened by 0 bases and J by 4 bases; bases outside the gene matches: 2. Per the germline V gene, SGHDT is the CDR1 and YYEEEE is the CDR2.

Material for sequencing was T cells isolated from PBMCs. Here the chain combines TRBV5-6 and TRBJ1-5; a stretch of 9 junction bases matches TRBD1. This TCR was recovered from a human donor in good health. CDR3 sequence: CASSLDRGRNQPQHF. In nucleotides, the sequence is TGTGCCAGCAGCTTGGACAGGGGGCGAAATCAGCCCCAGCATTTT.